Sequencing of this T cell receptor beta chain was carried out in a study of shared clonotypes between healthy human individuals. Study-level findings and limits: Between several donors, naive CD4 clonotypes were shared at a level of around 4.8%.

The donors were all Caucasian adults (living in Nashville, Tennessee). Division of CD4+ cells produced a CD45RA+ naive subset and a CD45RA-negative memory subset. Regarding this clone: Its antigen is not known.

Germline V gives CDR1 SGHTA, CDR2 FQGNSA. The CDR3 covers 15 residues. Trimming took 2 bases from V and 7 from J; bases not matched to a gene: 7. Assay: immunoSEQ multiplex PCR; the TCRdb copy retains only in-frame clones and omits some. This table has 2,500,000 or so clones, approximately 92% appearing once. The chain combines TRBV7-2 with TRBJ2-2; the match to TRBD1 covers 7 bases. The sequencing input was naive CD4+ T cells sorted from blood. The sample's subset: CD45RA+ positively selected. The sequence was obtained from a young man in good health. CDR3 DNA: TGTGCCAGCAGCTTACGTGGACAGGCGAACGGGGAGCTGTTTTTT. This encodes CASSLRGQANGELFF.